Listed here is a single TCR beta chain. Authors' methods: Amplification with reference gene primers provided the estimates of nucleated cell counts. Method: immunoSEQ multiplex PCR; TCRdb's copy keeps in-frame clones and lacks some. For V, J and clone size, that table is used; D and trimming come from the DNA. Of about 120,000 clones in the sample, 80% were seen once. The J segment lost 1 base and the V segment lost 3 bases, leaving 5 bases of the junction unmatched. The V gene's germline CDR1 is SGHTA and CDR2 FQGNSA. The CDR3 runs to 16 residues. The data belong to a study of blood T cell repertoires in COVID-19. Study in general: Samples came from the United States, Italy and Spain, spanning acute and convalescent COVID-19. Sample material is recorded as cDNA or gDNA derived from T cells, B-cell-depleted T cells, or PBMCs.

The V and J genes are TRBV7-2 and TRBJ2-4; TRBD1 aligns across 8 bases. The sample comprised peripheral blood. The sequence came from a human donor in a cohort sampled during active COVID-19. The CDR3 sequence: CASSFGQGAAKNIQYF. CDR3 nucleotide sequence: TGTGCCAGCAGCTTCGGGCAGGGGGCTGCCAAAAACATTCAGTACTTC.